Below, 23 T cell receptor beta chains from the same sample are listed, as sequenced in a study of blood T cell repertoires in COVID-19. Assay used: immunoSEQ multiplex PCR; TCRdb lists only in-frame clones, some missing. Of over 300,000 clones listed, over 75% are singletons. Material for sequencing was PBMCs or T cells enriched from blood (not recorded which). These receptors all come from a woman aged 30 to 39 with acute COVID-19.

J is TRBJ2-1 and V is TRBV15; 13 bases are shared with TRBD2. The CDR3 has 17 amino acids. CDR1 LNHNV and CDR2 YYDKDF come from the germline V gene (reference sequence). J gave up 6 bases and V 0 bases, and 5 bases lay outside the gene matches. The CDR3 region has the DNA TGTGCCACCAGCAGAGATAGGAGGACTAGCGGGGGCAATGAGCAGTTCTTC. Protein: CATSRDRRTSGGNEQFF.

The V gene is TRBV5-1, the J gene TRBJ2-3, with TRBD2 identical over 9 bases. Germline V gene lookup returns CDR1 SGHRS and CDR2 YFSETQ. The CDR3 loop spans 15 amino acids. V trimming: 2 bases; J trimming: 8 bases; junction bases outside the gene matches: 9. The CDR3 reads CASSFGGGAYGTQYF. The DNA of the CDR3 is TGCGCCAGCAGCTTCGGCGGGGGGGCATATGGTACGCAGTATTTT.

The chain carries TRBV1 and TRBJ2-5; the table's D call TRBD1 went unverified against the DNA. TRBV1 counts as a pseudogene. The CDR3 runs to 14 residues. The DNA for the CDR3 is TGCACCAGCTGCTACTTGACAGGCAGAGAGACCCAGTACTTC. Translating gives CTSCYLTGRETQYF.

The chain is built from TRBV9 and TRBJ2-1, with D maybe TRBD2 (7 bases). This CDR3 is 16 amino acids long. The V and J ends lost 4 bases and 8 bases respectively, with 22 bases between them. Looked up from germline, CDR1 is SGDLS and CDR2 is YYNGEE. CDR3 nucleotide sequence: TGTGCCAGCAGCACCTGGGTTGGGGGGGCTGAGGATGAGCAGTTCTTC. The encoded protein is CASSTWVGGAEDEQFF.

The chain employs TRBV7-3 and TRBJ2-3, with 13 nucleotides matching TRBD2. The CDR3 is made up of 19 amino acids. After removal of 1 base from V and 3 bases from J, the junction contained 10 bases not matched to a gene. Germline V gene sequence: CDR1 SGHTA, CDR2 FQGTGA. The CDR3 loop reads CASSLMGRTSGGGTDTQYF. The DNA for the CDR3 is TGTGCCAGCAGCTTAATGGGTAGGACTAGCGGGGGTGGAACAGATACGCAGTATTTT.

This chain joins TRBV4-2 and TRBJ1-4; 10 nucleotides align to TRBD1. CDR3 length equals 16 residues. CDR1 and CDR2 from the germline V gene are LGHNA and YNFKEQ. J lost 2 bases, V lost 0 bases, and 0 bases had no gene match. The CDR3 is CASSQEDRGTNEKLFF. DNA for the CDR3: TGTGCCAGCAGCCAAGAGGACAGGGGGACTAATGAAAAACTGTTTTTT.

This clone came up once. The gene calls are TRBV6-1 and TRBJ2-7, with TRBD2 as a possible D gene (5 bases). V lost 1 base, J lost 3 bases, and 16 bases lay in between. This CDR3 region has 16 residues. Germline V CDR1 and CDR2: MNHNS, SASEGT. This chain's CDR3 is CASSEVGDWTGYEQYF. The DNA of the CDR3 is TGTGCCAGCAGTGAAGTGGGAGACTGGACGGGCTACGAGCAGTACTTC.

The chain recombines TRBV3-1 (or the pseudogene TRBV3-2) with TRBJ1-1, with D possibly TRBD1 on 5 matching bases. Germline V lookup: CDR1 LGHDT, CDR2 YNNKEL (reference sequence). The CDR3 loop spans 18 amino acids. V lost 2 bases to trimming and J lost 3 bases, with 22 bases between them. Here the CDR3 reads CASSQSPPLRDIDTEAFF. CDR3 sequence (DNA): TGTGCCAGCAGCCAATCCCCCCCCCTCAGGGATATCGACACTGAAGCTTTCTTT.

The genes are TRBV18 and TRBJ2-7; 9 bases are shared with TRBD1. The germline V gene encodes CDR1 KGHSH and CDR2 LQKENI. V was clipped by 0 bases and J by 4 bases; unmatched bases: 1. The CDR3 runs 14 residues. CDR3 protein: CASSPPDRGYEQYF. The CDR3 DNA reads TGTGCCAGCTCACCACCGGACAGGGGTTACGAGCAGTACTTC.

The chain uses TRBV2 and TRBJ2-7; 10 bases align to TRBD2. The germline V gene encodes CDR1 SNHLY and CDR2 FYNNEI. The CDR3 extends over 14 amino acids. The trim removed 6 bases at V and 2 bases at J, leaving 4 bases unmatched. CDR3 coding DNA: TGTGCCAGCAGAAGTAGCGGGGGGACCTACGAGCAGTACTTC. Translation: CASRSSGGTYEQYF.

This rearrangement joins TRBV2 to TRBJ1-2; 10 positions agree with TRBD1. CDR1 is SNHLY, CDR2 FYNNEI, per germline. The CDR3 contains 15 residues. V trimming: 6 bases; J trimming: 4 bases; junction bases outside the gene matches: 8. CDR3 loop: CASSARGTGAYGYTF. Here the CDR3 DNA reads TGTGCCAGCAGCGCCCGGGGGACAGGGGCCTATGGCTACACCTTC.

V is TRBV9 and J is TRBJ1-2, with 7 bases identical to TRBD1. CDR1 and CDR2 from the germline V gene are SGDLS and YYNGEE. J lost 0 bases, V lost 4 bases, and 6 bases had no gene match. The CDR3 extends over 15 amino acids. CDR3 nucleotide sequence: TGTGCCAGCAGCCCTCGGACAGGTCCTAACTATGGCTACACCTTC. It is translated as CASSPRTGPNYGYTF.

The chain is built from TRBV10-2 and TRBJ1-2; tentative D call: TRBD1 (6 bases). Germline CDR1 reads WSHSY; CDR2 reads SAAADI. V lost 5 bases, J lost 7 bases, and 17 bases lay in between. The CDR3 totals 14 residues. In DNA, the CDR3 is TGCGCCAGCAGTCCCGAACAGGGAAATGGTGGCTACACCTTC. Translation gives CASSPEQGNGGYTF.

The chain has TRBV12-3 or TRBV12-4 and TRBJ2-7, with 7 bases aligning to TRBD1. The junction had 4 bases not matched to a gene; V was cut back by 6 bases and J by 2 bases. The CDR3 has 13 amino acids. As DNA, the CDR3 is TGTGCCAGCAGCCCGACAGGGCCCTACGAGCAGTACTTC. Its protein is CASSPTGPYEQYF.

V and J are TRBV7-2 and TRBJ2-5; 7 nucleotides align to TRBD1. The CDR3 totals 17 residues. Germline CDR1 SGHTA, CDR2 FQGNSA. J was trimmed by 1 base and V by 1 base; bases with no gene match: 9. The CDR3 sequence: CASSLGLGQLFQETQYF. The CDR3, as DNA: TGTGCCAGCAGCTTAGGCTTGGGACAGCTTTTCCAAGAGACCCAGTACTTC.

This CDR3 reads CASSPGTSGENIQYF. In nucleotides, the CDR3 is TGCGCCAGCAGCCCGGGGACTAGCGGGGAGAACATTCAGTACTTC. The chain links TRBV4-3 to TRBJ2-4; 13 nucleotides line up with TRBD2. V shed 4 bases and J 7 bases; nucleotides not matched to a gene: 4. From germline, CDR1 is LGHNA and CDR2 YSLEER. CDR3 length equals 15 residues.

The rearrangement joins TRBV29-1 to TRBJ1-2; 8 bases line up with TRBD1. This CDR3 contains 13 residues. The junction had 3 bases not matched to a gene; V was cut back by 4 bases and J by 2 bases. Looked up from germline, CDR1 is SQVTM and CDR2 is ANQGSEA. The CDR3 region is CSVAAGGNYGYTF. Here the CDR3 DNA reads TGCAGCGTTGCCGCAGGGGGCAACTATGGCTACACCTTC.

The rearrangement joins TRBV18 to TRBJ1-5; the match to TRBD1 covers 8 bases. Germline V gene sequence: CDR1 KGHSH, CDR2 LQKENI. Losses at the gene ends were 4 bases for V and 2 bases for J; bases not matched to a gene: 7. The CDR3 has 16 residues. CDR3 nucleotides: TGTGCCAGCTCACTCCAGGGGGCCTTTGGCAATCAGCCCCAGCATTTT. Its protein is CASSLQGAFGNQPQHF.

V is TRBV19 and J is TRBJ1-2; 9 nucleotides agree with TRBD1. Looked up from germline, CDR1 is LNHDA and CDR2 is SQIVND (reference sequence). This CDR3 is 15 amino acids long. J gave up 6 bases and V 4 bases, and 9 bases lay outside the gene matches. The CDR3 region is CASSNLDRGINGYTF. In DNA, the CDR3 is TGTGCCAGTAGTAACCTGGACAGGGGTATTAATGGCTACACCTTC.

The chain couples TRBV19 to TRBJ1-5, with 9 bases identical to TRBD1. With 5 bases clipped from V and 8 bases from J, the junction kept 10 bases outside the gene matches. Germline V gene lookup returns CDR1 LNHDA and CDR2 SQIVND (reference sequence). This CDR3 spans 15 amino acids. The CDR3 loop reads CASSQSGTGFKPQHF. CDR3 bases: TGTGCCAGTAGTCAGTCCGGGACAGGGTTTAAGCCCCAGCATTTT.

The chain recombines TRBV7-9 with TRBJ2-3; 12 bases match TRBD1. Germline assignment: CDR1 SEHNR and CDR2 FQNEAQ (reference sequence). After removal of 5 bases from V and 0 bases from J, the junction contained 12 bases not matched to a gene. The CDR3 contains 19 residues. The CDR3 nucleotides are TGTGCCAGCAGCCCGGGACAGGGGGCACTGACCTCAAGCACAGATACGCAGTATTTT. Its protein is CASSPGQGALTSSTDTQYF.

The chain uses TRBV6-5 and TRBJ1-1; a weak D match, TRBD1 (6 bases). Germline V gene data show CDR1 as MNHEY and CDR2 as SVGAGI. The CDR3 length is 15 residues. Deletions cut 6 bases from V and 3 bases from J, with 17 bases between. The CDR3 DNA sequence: TGTGCCAGCAGCCCATCCCGAGGGGGTGACACTGAAGCTTTCTTT. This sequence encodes CASSPSRGGDTEAFF.

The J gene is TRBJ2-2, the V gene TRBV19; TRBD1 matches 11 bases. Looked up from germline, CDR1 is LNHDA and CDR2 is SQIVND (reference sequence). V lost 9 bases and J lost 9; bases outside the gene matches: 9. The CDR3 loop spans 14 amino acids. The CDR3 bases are TGTGCCAGCGGGGGACAGGGGGTGTACAGGGAGCTGTTTTTT. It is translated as CASGGQGVYRELFF.